These T cell receptor beta chains were read from a single sample in a study of cytomegalovirus exposure and HLA in healthy donors. The protocol was immunoSEQ multiplex PCR, while the TCRdb copy is restricted to in-frame clones and leaves out a portion. This table holds 98,000 or so clones, approximately 96% found once. The material sequenced was PBMCs. Receptors were obtained from a woman aged 18-29 years in good health and CMV-seronegative. The CDR3 runs from the conserved cysteine through the conserved F or W. Each record gives: CDR3 protein, CDR3 DNA, V gene, D gene, J gene, clone size. A D gene is named only where the DNA matches it firmly. Clone sizes are given selectively: once, few, many, or a class where the clone is expanded.

CASSLPSGPPYF | TGTGCCAGCAGTTTGCCGTCGGGTCCGCCTTACTTC | TRBV28 | - | TRBJ2-7 | -
CASSYTGGGYTF | TGTGCCAGCAGTTATACAGGTGGTGGCTACACCTTC | TRBV27 | - | TRBJ1-2 | -
CASSSPGQGAFGQYF | TGTGCCAGCAGCTCGCCGGGACAGGGGGCTTTTGGGCAGTATTTT | TRBV11-2 | TRBD1 | TRBJ2-3 | once
CASNKELVGDTQYF | TGTGCCAGCAACAAAGAGCTAGTTGGAGATACGCAGTATTTT | TRBV7-2 | - | TRBJ2-3 | -
CASSTGTGGFDEQFF | TGTGCCAGCAGCACCGGGACAGGGGGCTTCGATGAGCAGTTCTTC | TRBV5-6 | TRBD1 | TRBJ2-1 | once
CASAQGALNTEAFF | TGTGCCTCGGCCCAGGGGGCTTTGAACACTGAAGCTTTCTTT | TRBV30 | TRBD1 | TRBJ1-1 | few
CASVGAETYGYTF | TGTGCCAGCGTTGGGGCGGAAACCTATGGCTACACCTTC | TRBV6-5 | - | TRBJ1-2 | -
CAAAVIGSYNSPLHF | TGTGCCGCAGCGGTGATTGGATCCTATAATTCACCCCTCCACTTT | TRBV6-5 | - | TRBJ1-6 | -
CATRDRGGGRRNTGELFF | TGTGCCACCCGCGATCGAGGGGGCGGACGTCGGAACACCGGGGAGCTGTTTTTT | TRBV19 | TRBD1 | TRBJ2-2 | -
CASSPQNRGFSTEAFF | TGTGCCAGCAGCCCCCAAAACAGGGGGTTTTCCACTGAAGCTTTCTTT | TRBV5-4 | TRBD1 | TRBJ1-1 | -
CASSAKSGGARETQYF | TGTGCCAGCAGCGCCAAAAGCGGGGGGGCCCGGGAGACCCAGTACTTC | TRBV9 | TRBD2 | TRBJ2-5 | -
CASSPSQGLGTEAFF | TGTGCCAGCTCACCCTCACAGGGCTTAGGCACTGAAGCTTTCTTT | TRBV18 | - | TRBJ1-1 | -
CSVENPAGVSYNEQFF | TGCAGCGTTGAGAACCCCGCGGGGGTATCCTACAATGAGCAGTTCTTC | TRBV29-1 | TRBD2 | TRBJ2-1 | -
CASSHRRQGAEEKLFF | TGCGCCAGCAGTCATCGCCGACAGGGGGCAGAGGAAAAACTGTTTTTT | TRBV23-1 | TRBD1 | TRBJ1-4 | few
CASMKAGGTSGETQYF | TGTGCCAGCATGAAGGCGGGCGGGACTAGCGGGGAGACCCAGTACTTC | TRBV28 | TRBD2 | TRBJ2-5 | -
CATSRDWRDNEQFF | TGTGCCACCAGCAGAGATTGGCGGGACAATGAGCAGTTCTTC | TRBV15 | - | TRBJ2-1 | -
CASKEGSETQYF | TGTGCCAGCAAGGAGGGGTCAGAGACCCAGTACTTC | TRBV2 | - | TRBJ2-5 | -
CASSLPTASTDTQYF | TGTGCCAGCAGTTTACCAACAGCTAGCACAGATACGCAGTATTTT | TRBV28 | - | TRBJ2-3 | -
CATSSPPTQLEDTQYF | TGTGCCACCAGCAGTCCCCCGACTCAGCTCGAAGATACGCAGTATTTT | TRBV15 | - | TRBJ2-3 | -
CASRLGEGIQGKAFF | TGCGCCAGCAGACTTGGGGAGGGCATACAGGGAAAAGCTTTCTTT | TRBV5-1 | - | TRBJ1-1 | -
CASSNPGTAYNEQFF | TGTGCCAGCAGCAACCCTGGGACAGCCTACAATGAGCAGTTCTTC | TRBV7-6 | TRBD1 | TRBJ2-1 | -
CASSLGDRGRPMTEAFF | TGTGCCAGCAGCTTAGGGGACAGGGGGCGCCCAATGACTGAAGCTTTCTTT | TRBV7-2 | TRBD1 | TRBJ1-1 | -
CASRLGHRSYEQYF | TGTGCCAGCAGGTTGGGGCACAGGTCCTACGAGCAGTACTTC | TRBV7-2 | - | TRBJ2-7 | -
CASSRDRVSGNTIYF | TGTGCCAGCAGTCGGGACAGAGTTTCTGGAAACACCATATATTTT | TRBV11-2 | TRBD1 | TRBJ1-3 | -
CASSLGPSSYEQYF | TGTGCCAGCAGCTTAGGCCCGAGCTCCTACGAGCAGTACTTC | TRBV7-2 | - | TRBJ2-7 | -
CASSPAGSGANVLTF | TGTGCCAGCAGCCCAGCGGGCTCTGGGGCCAACGTCCTGACTTTC | TRBV9 | - | TRBJ2-6 | -
CASSGTQGLSTEAFF | TGTGCCAGCAGTGGGACACAGGGGCTGAGCACTGAAGCTTTCTTT | TRBV6-4 | TRBD1 | TRBJ1-1 | -
CASSLALAGGVEQFF | TGTGCCAGCAGCTTAGCACTAGCGGGGGGGGTTGAGCAGTTCTTC | TRBV7-2 | TRBD2 | TRBJ2-1 | -
CASMDSSGNTIYF | TGTGCCAGCATGGACAGCTCTGGAAACACCATATATTTT | TRBV9 | - | TRBJ1-3 | -
CASSKGQWNTEAFF | TGTGCCAGCAGCAAGGGACAGTGGAACACTGAAGCTTTCTTT | TRBV5-6 | TRBD1 | TRBJ1-1 | -
CASSTEGQGGYGYTF | TGTGCCAGCAGCACCGAGGGACAGGGGGGTTATGGCTACACCTTC | TRBV5-4 | TRBD1 | TRBJ1-2 | -
CASSDPQPAGGWINF | TGTGCCAGCAGTGATCCCCAACCGGCCGGGGGGTGGATTAACTTT | TRBV2 | - | TRBJ1-6 | -
CASSLGQQNTEAFF | TGTGCCAGCAGCTTGGGGCAGCAGAACACTGAAGCTTTCTTT | TRBV13 | - | TRBJ1-1 | few
CASSPGGTDTQYF | TGTGCCAGCAGCCCGGGGGGCACAGATACGCAGTATTTT | TRBV7-7 | - | TRBJ2-3 | -
CASSLGLRTGVLSTDTQYF | TGCGCCAGCAGCTTGGGACTAAGGACAGGGGTCCTTAGCACAGATACGCAGTATTTT | TRBV5-1 | TRBD1 | TRBJ2-3 | -
CASSSLTGPNTEAFF | TGTGCCAGCAGCTCTTTGACAGGCCCAAACACTGAAGCTTTCTTT | TRBV9 | - | TRBJ1-1 | -
CASSSPGTRNSPLHF | TGTGCCAGCAGCTCCCCGGGAACCCGAAATTCACCCCTCCACTTT | TRBV7-8 | - | TRBJ1-6 | -
CASTRNTGELFF | TGTGCCAGTACCAGGAACACCGGGGAGCTGTTTTTT | TRBV19 | - | TRBJ2-2 | -
CASRTGGLPEQYF | TGTGCCAGCAGGACAGGGGGCTTACCCGAGCAGTACTTC | TRBV28 | TRBD1 | TRBJ2-7 | -
CSVEDRGNTEAFF | TGCAGCGTTGAAGATCGGGGGAACACTGAAGCTTTCTTT | TRBV29-1 | - | TRBJ1-1 | -
CAWIGHPNTEAFF | TGTGCCTGGATCGGACACCCGAACACTGAAGCTTTCTTT | TRBV30 | - | TRBJ1-1 | -
CASSDWDRGNQPQHF | TGTGCCAGCAGCGACTGGGACAGGGGCAATCAGCCCCAGCATTTT | TRBV6-5 | TRBD1 | TRBJ1-5 | -
CASSSRDRPTGELFF | TGTGCCAGCAGCTCCCGAGACAGGCCCACCGGGGAGCTGTTTTTT | TRBV7-8 | - | TRBJ2-2 | -
CASSHQSGTLAEAFF | TGTGCCAGCAGTCACCAGTCCGGGACATTGGCTGAAGCTTTCTTT | TRBV2 | - | TRBJ1-1 | few